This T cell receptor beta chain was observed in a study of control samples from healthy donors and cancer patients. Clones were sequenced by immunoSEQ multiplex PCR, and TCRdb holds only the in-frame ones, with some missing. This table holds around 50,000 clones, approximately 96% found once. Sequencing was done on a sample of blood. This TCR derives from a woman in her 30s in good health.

The CDR3 region is CASSLGTGGRIQYF. In DNA, the CDR3 is TGTGCCAGCAGCTTAGGTACAGGGGGTAGGATTCAGTACTTC. The chain recombines TRBV7-9 with TRBJ2-4; 8 bases fit TRBD1. J gave up 10 bases and V 1 base, and 6 bases lay outside the gene matches. Germline loops: CDR1 SEHNR, CDR2 FQNEAQ (reference sequence). The CDR3 spans 14 residues. The variable domain in full, with the rest retrieved from reference TRBV7-9 and TRBJ2-4, is DTGVSQNPRHKITKRGQNVTFRCDPISEHNRLYWYRQTLGQGPEFLTYFQNEAQLEKSRLLSDRFSAERPKGSFSTLEIQRTEQGDSAMYLCASSLGTGGRIQYFGAGTRLSVL.